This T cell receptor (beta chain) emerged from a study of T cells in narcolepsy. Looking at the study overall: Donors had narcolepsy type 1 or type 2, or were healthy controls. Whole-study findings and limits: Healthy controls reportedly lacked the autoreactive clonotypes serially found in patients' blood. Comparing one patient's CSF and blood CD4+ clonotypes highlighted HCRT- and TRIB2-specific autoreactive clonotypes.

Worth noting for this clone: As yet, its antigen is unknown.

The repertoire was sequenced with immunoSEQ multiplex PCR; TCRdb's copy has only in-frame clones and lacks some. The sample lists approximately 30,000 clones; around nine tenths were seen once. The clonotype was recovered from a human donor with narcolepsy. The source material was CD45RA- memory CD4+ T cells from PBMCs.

Here the CDR3 reads CATSSTGLRELFF. DNA for the CDR3: TGTGCCACCAGCAGCACAGGGCTCAGGGAGCTGTTTTTT. This chain joins TRBV15 and TRBJ2-2, with D tentatively TRBD1 (6 bases). This CDR3 comprises 13 residues. Germline CDR1 and CDR2: LNHNV and YYDKDF (reference sequence). V lost 3 bases and J lost 9, with 11 bases in between.